This entry is about one TCR beta chain. TCRdb recomputed calls from the 5' RACE reads with MiXCR, one row per CDR3 protein. The sample carries about 25,000 distinct CDR3 sequences, around 4.4% recorded once. The data originate from a study of early T cells in non-severe SARS-CoV-2 infection. The CDR3 consists of 12 residues. V dropped 1 base and J dropped 8 bases, with 6 bases sitting between them. Per the germline V gene, CDR1 is SEHNR and CDR2 is FQNEAQ (reference sequence). The source of this sequence is an adult who was a healthcare worker with PCR-confirmed SARS-CoV-2 infection or an uninfected control (not recorded which). Sample: whole blood. The V call is TRBV7-9, the J call TRBJ2-1; the D is unclear. In DNA, the CDR3 is TGTGCCAGCAGCTTAGGAGTCCATGAGCAGTTCTTC. Protein product: CASSLGVHEQFF. The full variable domain, its missing parts supplied by reference TRBV7-9 and TRBJ2-1, is DTGVSQNPRHKITKRGQNVTFRCDPISEHNRLYWYRQTLGQGPEFLTYFQNEAQLEKSRLLSDRFSAERPKGSFSTLEIQRTEQGDSAMYLCASSLGVHEQFFGPGTRLTVL.